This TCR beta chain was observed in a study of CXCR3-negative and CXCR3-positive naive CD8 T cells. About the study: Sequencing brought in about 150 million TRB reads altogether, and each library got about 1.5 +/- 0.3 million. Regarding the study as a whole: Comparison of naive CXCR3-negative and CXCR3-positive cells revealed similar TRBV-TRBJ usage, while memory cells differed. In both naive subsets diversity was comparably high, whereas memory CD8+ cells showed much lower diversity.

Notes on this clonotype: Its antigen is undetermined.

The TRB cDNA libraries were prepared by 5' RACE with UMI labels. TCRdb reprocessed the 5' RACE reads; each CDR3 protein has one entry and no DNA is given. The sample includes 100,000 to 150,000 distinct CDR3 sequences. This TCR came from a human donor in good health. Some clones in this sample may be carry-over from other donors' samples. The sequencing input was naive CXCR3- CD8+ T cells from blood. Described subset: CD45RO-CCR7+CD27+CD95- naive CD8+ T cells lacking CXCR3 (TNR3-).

The CDR3 protein is CATREAGEETTQYF. This chain uses TRBV27 with TRBJ2-3; there is no DNA to check the TCRdb D call of TRBD2. The germline V gene has CDR1 MNHEY and CDR2 SMNVEV (reference sequence). This CDR3 has 14 residues.